The rows below give T cell receptor beta chains drawn from one sample of a study of blood T cell repertoires in COVID-19. The assay was immunoSEQ multiplex PCR, and TCRdb's table has in-frame clones only and misses some. The data contain tens of thousands of clones, 80% to 90% of them seen just once; the ten biggest clones take up about 1.6%. Sequenced material: peripheral blood. All receptors come from a man aged 60 to 75 with acute or convalescent COVID-19. Each CDR3 is given without its conserved first and last residue. The order of the fields is V gene, CDR3 protein.

v_call: TRBV5-1
cdr3_aa: ASSYQGNEQF

v_call: TRBV12-3/TRBV12-4
cdr3_aa: ASSDGQPRLF

v_call: TRBV29-1
cdr3_aa: SVDIGTGVLDGTEAF

v_call: TRBV5-1
cdr3_aa: ASSLEANLYEQY

v_call: TRBV30
cdr3_aa: AWICQRHDYNSPLH

v_call: TRBV6-2/TRBV6-3
cdr3_aa: ASSRTKPRGTSSYEQY

v_call: TRBV2
cdr3_aa: ASRTEANYGYT

v_call: TRBV5-1
cdr3_aa: ASSTGITANTGELF

v_call: TRBV27
cdr3_aa: ASKQDRNTEAF

v_call: TRBV4-1
cdr3_aa: ASSPSRDRGELF

v_call: TRBV6-5
cdr3_aa: ASSYPGTGRHEQY

v_call: TRBV5-1
cdr3_aa: ASSKGVLAGGRSTDTQY

v_call: TRBV7-3
cdr3_aa: ASSLGHGSEAF

v_call: TRBV6-2/TRBV6-3
cdr3_aa: ASSPTLAESTDTQY

v_call: TRBV5-1
cdr3_aa: ASSSTGGGRNTGELF

v_call: TRBV4-2
cdr3_aa: ASSRDWLGAYEQY

v_call: TRBV4-1
cdr3_aa: ASSPPDTETYGYT

v_call: TRBV25-1
cdr3_aa: ASSRGPEYGYT

v_call: TRBV19
cdr3_aa: ASVLARDRGIGGYT

v_call: TRBV24-1
cdr3_aa: ATSTGFTDTQY

v_call: TRBV6-5
cdr3_aa: ASSPGGEGEDYT

v_call: TRBV27
cdr3_aa: ASSLVVGGTGELF

v_call: TRBV5-1
cdr3_aa: ASSSYRGGGETQY

v_call: TRBV6-6
cdr3_aa: ASSLRPGQREAF

v_call: TRBV4-1
cdr3_aa: ASSQAGQGSTEAF

v_call: TRBV2
cdr3_aa: ASGGDNYGYT

v_call: TRBV19
cdr3_aa: ASSIEGGSIYEQY

v_call: TRBV5-4
cdr3_aa: ASSSTGTDTQY

v_call: TRBV10-3
cdr3_aa: AISNQGEKLF

v_call: TRBV7-9
cdr3_aa: ASSPSGQGANTIY

v_call: TRBV6-1
cdr3_aa: ASSEGGFGNEQF

v_call: TRBV30
cdr3_aa: AWRSQTNTEAF

v_call: TRBV27
cdr3_aa: ASSLRGDGAYEQY

v_call: TRBV6-6
cdr3_aa: ASRDTGQGDEKLF

v_call: TRBV3-1/TRBV3-2
cdr3_aa: ASSPLGGGVSDEQF

v_call: TRBV3-1/TRBV3-2
cdr3_aa: ASSLTGGKSGNTIY

v_call: TRBV19
cdr3_aa: ASSILPPGKYQPQH

v_call: TRBV18
cdr3_aa: ASSPPTGTYEQY

v_call: TRBV6-5
cdr3_aa: ASSTNRGTEAF

v_call: TRBV5-1
cdr3_aa: ASSSHRDSTRNIQY

v_call: TRBV19
cdr3_aa: ASSTFGTGNQPQH

v_call: TRBV2
cdr3_aa: ASSEGLAGYNEQF

v_call: TRBV6-5
cdr3_aa: ASRGTGGMNTEAF

v_call: TRBV2
cdr3_aa: ASSGDRGLGYGYT

v_call: TRBV6-9
cdr3_aa: ASSYSTPRGYEQY

v_call: TRBV11-2
cdr3_aa: ASSLGGGSSEAF

v_call: TRBV29-1
cdr3_aa: SVVRLTENEQY

v_call: TRBV4-1
cdr3_aa: ASRELGLNTEAF

v_call: TRBV7-3
cdr3_aa: ASSLMGGLDEQY